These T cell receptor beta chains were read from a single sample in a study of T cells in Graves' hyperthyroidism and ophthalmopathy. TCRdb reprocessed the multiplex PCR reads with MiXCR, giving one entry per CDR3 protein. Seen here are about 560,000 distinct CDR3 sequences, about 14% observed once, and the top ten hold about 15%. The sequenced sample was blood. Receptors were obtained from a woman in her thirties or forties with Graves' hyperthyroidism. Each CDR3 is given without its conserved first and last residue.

CDR3 protein: SAQAGINTGELF; V gene: TRBV20-1; J gene: TRBJ2-2
CDR3 protein: ASSYSHRGRNNEQF; V gene: TRBV6-5; J gene: TRBJ2-1
CDR3 protein: ASSLDQVSAEAF; V gene: TRBV11-2; J gene: TRBJ1-1
CDR3 protein: AIRTTSGGYEQY; V gene: TRBV10-3; J gene: TRBJ2-7
CDR3 protein: ASRASGSDTGELF; V gene: TRBV7-3; J gene: TRBJ2-2
CDR3 protein: ASSPHLGTSGYEQY; V gene: TRBV9; J gene: TRBJ2-7
CDR3 protein: ASSSGTGRLEQY; V gene: TRBV12-3/TRBV12-4; J gene: TRBJ2-7
CDR3 protein: ASSPEGEGQGVHEQY; V gene: TRBV7-9; J gene: TRBJ2-7
CDR3 protein: ASRQARGRAEAF; V gene: TRBV19; J gene: TRBJ1-1
CDR3 protein: ASSYDSSSYEQY; V gene: TRBV6-6; J gene: TRBJ2-7